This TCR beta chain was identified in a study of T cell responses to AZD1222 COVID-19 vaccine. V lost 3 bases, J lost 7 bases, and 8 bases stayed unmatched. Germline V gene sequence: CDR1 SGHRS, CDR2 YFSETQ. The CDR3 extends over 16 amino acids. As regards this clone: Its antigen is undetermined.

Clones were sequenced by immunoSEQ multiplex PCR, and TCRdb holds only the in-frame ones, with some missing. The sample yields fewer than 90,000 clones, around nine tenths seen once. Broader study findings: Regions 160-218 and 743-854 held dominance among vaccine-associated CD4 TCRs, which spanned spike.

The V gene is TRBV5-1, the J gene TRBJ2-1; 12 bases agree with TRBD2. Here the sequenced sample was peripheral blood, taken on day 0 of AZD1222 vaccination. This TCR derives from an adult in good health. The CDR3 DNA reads TGCGCCAGCAGCTCGGCCCTAGCGGGAGGGGGTAATGAGCAGTTCTTC. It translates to CASSSALAGGGNEQFF.